A selection of T cell receptor beta chains follows, all from one sample in a study of blood T cell repertoires in COVID-19. Repertoires were generated with immunoSEQ multiplex PCR, while TCRdb's copy carries only in-frame clones and drops some. Among about 58,000 clones listed, around 84% were seen once. Sequencing was done on a sample of peripheral blood. These receptors were taken from a human donor with active COVID-19. The donor label of this sample is uncertain. CDR3s include the opening cysteine and the closing phenylalanine or tryptophan. The order of the fields is J gene, clone size, D gene, V gene, CDR3 protein, CDR3 DNA. A D gene is named only where the DNA matches it firmly. Expanded clones get a size class; other rows say once, few or many, or leave the size out.

>TRBJ1-2|few|NA|TRBV5-4
CASSLAGGVNYGYTF
TGTGCCAGCAGCTTGGCTGGCGGAGTTAACTATGGCTACACCTTC
>TRBJ2-7|once|NA|TRBV2
CASRLGLAGGTSVQYF
TGTGCCAGCAGATTGGGACTAGCAGGGGGCACTTCTGTGCAGTACTTC
>TRBJ2-7|NA|TRBD1|TRBV7-2
CASSFIGTGLEQYF
TGTGCCAGCAGCTTTATCGGGACAGGGCTCGAGCAGTACTTC
>TRBJ1-3|NA|TRBD1|TRBV28
CASRRDRESSGNTIYF
TGTGCCAGCAGGCGGGACAGGGAGTCGTCTGGAAACACCATATATTTT
>TRBJ1-1|NA|TRBD1|TRBV5-6
CASSHNRQGMLAFF
TGTGCCAGCAGCCACAACCGACAGGGCATGTTGGCTTTCTTT
>TRBJ1-4|NA|NA|TRBV7-9
CASSLDQATNEKLFF
TGTGCCAGCAGCTTAGACCAGGCAACTAATGAAAAACTGTTTTTT
>TRBJ2-7|NA|TRBD1|TRBV11-2
CASSLPRGGTGGYEQYF
TGTGCCAGCAGCTTACCCCGCGGCGGGACAGGGGGCTACGAGCAGTACTTC
>TRBJ2-1|NA|TRBD2|TRBV18
CASSPGGLAGGPNEQFF
TGTGCCAGCTCGCCCGGGGGACTAGCGGGAGGGCCGAATGAGCAGTTCTTC
>TRBJ1-5|NA|NA|TRBV29-1
CSVGVGDGQPQHF
TGCAGCGTTGGCGTAGGGGATGGACAGCCCCAGCATTTT
>TRBJ1-1|NA|TRBD1|TRBV15
CATSRARGPWAFF
TGTGCCACCAGCAGAGCCAGGGGGCCATGGGCTTTCTTT
>TRBJ2-7|NA|TRBD2|TRBV7-9
CASSSGTSSEQYF
TGTGCCAGCAGCTCCGGGACTAGCTCCGAGCAGTACTTC